A single sample is the source of the 4 T cell receptor beta chains below, sequenced in a study of early T cells in non-severe SARS-CoV-2 infection. MiXCR was run by TCRdb on the 5' RACE reads, yielding one entry per CDR3 protein. The table includes approximately 70,000 distinct CDR3 sequences, approximately 4.6% detected once. Sequencing used whole blood, obtained at baseline. These receptor sequences come from an adult who was a healthcare worker with PCR-confirmed SARS-CoV-2 infection or an uninfected control (not recorded which). The donor label of this sample is uncertain.

This clonotype was seen many times. This rearrangement joins TRBV7-2 to TRBJ1-1; D unclear. Germline-derived CDR1 and CDR2 are SGHTA and FQGNSA. This CDR3 is 13 amino acids long. V was trimmed by 2 bases and J by 5 bases, leaving 9 bases between them. CDR3: CASSLTGETEAFF. CDR3 in DNA: TGTGCCAGCAGCTTAACCGGGGAAACTGAAGCTTTCTTT.

Many counts were recorded for this clonotype. The rearrangement links TRBV11-2 to TRBJ1-2, with a tentative D call TRBD1 (5 bases). Germline-derived CDR1 and CDR2 are SGHAT and FQNNGV. The CDR3 covers 14 residues. V lost 4 bases, J lost 5 bases, and 14 bases lay in between. CDR3 protein: CASSSRVWGYGYTF. In nucleotides, the CDR3 is TGTGCCAGCAGCTCCAGGGTTTGGGGATATGGCTACACCTTC.

This clonotype came up a few times. The chain employs TRBV20-1 and TRBJ1-5; no definite D call. Per germline, CDR1 DFQATT and CDR2 SNEGSKA (reference sequence). The germline V and J ends were trimmed by 0 bases and 7 bases, with 4 bases remaining between them. The CDR3 has 11 amino acids. The CDR3 DNA reads as TGCAGTGCTAGAGACACGCAGCCCCAGCATTTT. It is translated as CSARDTQPQHF.

This clonotype came up many times. The chain carries TRBV20-1 and TRBJ2-5, with D perhaps TRBD1 or TRBD2 (5 bases each). Between the trimmed V and J ends, which lost 5 bases and 7 bases, there was a span of 17 bases. Germline lookup yields CDR1 DFQATT and CDR2 SNEGSKA (reference sequence). This CDR3 region has 13 residues. The CDR3 loop reads CSAPRDSEGTQYF. The CDR3 DNA follows: TGCAGTGCTCCCAGAGACAGCGAGGGGACCCAGTACTTC.